One and the same sample provided the 2 T cell receptor beta chains below, sequenced in a study of identifying expanded T cells in peripheral blood (dated by TCRdb to between 2018 and 2021). The receptor library was made with the immunoSEQ multiplex PCR assay. Not all clones reach the TCRdb copy of this immuneACCESS table, which keeps in-frame sequences only. Checked studies attribute under half of the gap to unresolved V genes and leave the rest unexplained. Counted in this sample were about 100,000 clones; 88% of them appeared once. Of the sample, approximately 6% falls within the top ten clones. Sequenced material: blood. Every receptor here comes from a person between 18 and 69 years old in good health.

This chain connects TRBV6-5 to TRBJ1-2, with 7 bases fitting TRBD1. Trimming cost V 8 bases and J 8 bases; bases outside gene matches: 8. The length of the CDR3 is 12 residues. The V gene's germline CDR1 is MNHEY and CDR2 SVGAGI. The CDR3 region has the DNA TGTGCCAGCCGTACAGGGGTTGAAGGCTACACCTTC. Protein sequence: CASRTGVEGYTF.

In nucleotides, the CDR3 is TGTGCCATCAGTGAGTCGGAGGCTTATGGCTACACCTTC. This sequence encodes CAISESEAYGYTF. The chain employs TRBV10-3 and TRBJ1-2; D gene uncertain. Trimming took 0 bases from V and 5 from J, leaving 7 bases between them. Germline-derived CDR1 and CDR2 are ENHRY and SYGVKD. The CDR3 is made up of 13 amino acids.